This TCR beta chain was retrieved from a study of shared clonotypes between healthy human individuals. The CDR3 is made up of 16 amino acids. Germline trimming cut 4 bases from V and 5 bases from J; bases unmatched to any gene: 11. Germline V gene sequence: CDR1 SGHTA, CDR2 FQGNSA. Profiled with immunoSEQ multiplex PCR; TCRdb holds only in-frame clones, not every one. Here the sample spans some 2,500,000 clones, roughly 93% being singletons. With respect to this clone: Its antigen is not known.

Study-level findings and limits: The study generally estimated greater richness for naive than memory subsets. Sequencing depth was a factor that was expected to affect clonotype sharing among donors. Large sequencing depth failed to make sorted-subset sequencing complete, rarefaction showed.

This chain uses TRBV7-2 with TRBJ2-5, with 9 bases aligning to TRBD1. Specimen: naive CD4+ T cells from PBMCs. The subset is: CD45RA+ positively selected. The source of this sequence is a man younger than 35 in good health. Some clones in this sample may be carry-over from other donors' samples. The CDR3 region is CASSSTAQGAWETQYF. As DNA, the CDR3 is TGTGCCAGCAGCTCAACGGCACAGGGGGCTTGGGAGACCCAGTACTTC.